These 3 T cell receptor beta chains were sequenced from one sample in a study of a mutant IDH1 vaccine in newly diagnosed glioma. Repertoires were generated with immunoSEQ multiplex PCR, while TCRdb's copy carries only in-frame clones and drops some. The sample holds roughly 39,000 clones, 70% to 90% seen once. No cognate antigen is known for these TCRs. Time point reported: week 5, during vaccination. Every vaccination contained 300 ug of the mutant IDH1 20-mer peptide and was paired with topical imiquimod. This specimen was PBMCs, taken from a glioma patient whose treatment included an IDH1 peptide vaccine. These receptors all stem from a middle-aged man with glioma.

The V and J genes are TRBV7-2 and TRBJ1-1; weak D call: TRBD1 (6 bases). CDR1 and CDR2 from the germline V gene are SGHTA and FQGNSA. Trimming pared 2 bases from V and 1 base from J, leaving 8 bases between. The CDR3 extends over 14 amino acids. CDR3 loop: CASSLQGRNTEAFF. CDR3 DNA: TGTGCCAGCAGCTTACAGGGGAGGAACACTGAAGCTTTCTTT. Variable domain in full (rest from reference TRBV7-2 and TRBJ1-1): GAGVSQSPSNKVTEKGKDVELRCDPISGHTALYWYRQSLGQGLEFLIYFQGNSAPDKSGLPSDRFSAERTGGSVSTLTIQRTQQEDSAVYLCASSLQGRNTEAFFGQGTRLTVV.

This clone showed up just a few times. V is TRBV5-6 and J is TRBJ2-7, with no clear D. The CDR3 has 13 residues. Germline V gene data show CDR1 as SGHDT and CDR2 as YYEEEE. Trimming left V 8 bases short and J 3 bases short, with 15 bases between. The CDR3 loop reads CASSLPNRYEQYF. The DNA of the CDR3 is TGTGCCAGTTCCCTGCCGAACCGCTACGAGCAGTACTTC.

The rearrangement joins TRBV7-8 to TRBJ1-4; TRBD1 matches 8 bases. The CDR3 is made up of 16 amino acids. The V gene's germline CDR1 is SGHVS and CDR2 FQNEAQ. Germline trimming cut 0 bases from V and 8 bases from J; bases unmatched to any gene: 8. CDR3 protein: CASSLAPRGREEKLFF. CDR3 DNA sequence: TGTGCCAGCAGCTTAGCGCCCAGGGGGCGGGAAGAAAAACTGTTTTTT.